A selection of T cell receptor beta chains follows, all from one sample in a study of T cells in Graves' hyperthyroidism and ophthalmopathy. Each CDR3 protein is one row after TCRdb ran MiXCR on the multiplex PCR reads. The table records 480,000 or so distinct CDR3 sequences, 40% to 55% of them present only once. The sequenced material came from peripheral blood or thyroid tissue (not recorded which). All receptors derive from an adult woman with Graves' disease, either hyperthyroidism or ophthalmopathy (not recorded which). Both conserved end residues are part of each CDR3. The D gene is left open where the match is weak. Part of the rows lack a size; the others show once, few, many or a class for expanded clones.

CDR3aa: CASSYFNTIYF; CDR3nt: TGTGCCAGCAGTTACTTTAACACCATATATTTT; v_gene: TRBV2; d_gene: -; j_gene: TRBJ1-3; abundance: few
CDR3aa: CASRRDRGHKVTEAFF; CDR3nt: TGCGCCAGCAGACGGGACAGGGGGCATAAGGTCACTGAAGCTTTCTTT; v_gene: TRBV10-2; d_gene: TRBD1; j_gene: TRBJ1-1; abundance: -
CDR3aa: CSARTRPHSNQPQHF; CDR3nt: TGCAGTGCTAGAACCAGGCCCCATAGCAATCAGCCCCAGCATTTT; v_gene: TRBV20-1; d_gene: -; j_gene: TRBJ1-5; abundance: -
CDR3aa: CASSERAANYGYTF; CDR3nt: TGTGCCAGCAGTGAAAGGGCAGCTAACTATGGCTACACCTTC; v_gene: TRBV2; d_gene: -; j_gene: TRBJ1-2; abundance: -
CDR3aa: CASSVEGTKGYGYTF; CDR3nt: TGTGCCAGCAGCGTAGAGGGCACGAAGGGATATGGCTACACCTTC; v_gene: TRBV9; d_gene: -; j_gene: TRBJ1-2; abundance: -
CDR3aa: CASSTPQSVRGYTF; CDR3nt: TGTGCCAGTAGTACACCCCAGTCGGTGCGGGGCTACACCTTC; v_gene: TRBV19; d_gene: -; j_gene: TRBJ1-2; abundance: -
CDR3aa: CAWRAGSAGELFF; CDR3nt: TGTGCCTGGAGAGCTGGATCGGCCGGGGAGCTGTTTTTT; v_gene: TRBV30; d_gene: -; j_gene: TRBJ2-2; abundance: -
CDR3aa: CASSQRGLGGELFF; CDR3nt: TGTGCCAGCAGTCAACGGGGCCTGGGGGGGGAGCTGTTTTTT; v_gene: TRBV4-2; d_gene: -; j_gene: TRBJ2-2; abundance: many
CDR3aa: CASIETRHNSPLHF; CDR3nt: TGTGCCAGCATAGAAACTCGGCATAATTCACCCCTCCACTTT; v_gene: TRBV6-2/TRBV6-3; d_gene: -; j_gene: TRBJ1-6; abundance: many
CDR3aa: CASSLGTGEPYEQYF; CDR3nt: TGTGCCAGCAGCTTAGGGACAGGGGAGCCCTACGAGCAGTACTTC; v_gene: TRBV7-6; d_gene: TRBD1; j_gene: TRBJ2-7; abundance: -
CDR3aa: CASSQSTEAFF; CDR3nt: TGTGCCAGCAGCCAATCGACTGAAGCTTTCTTT; v_gene: TRBV3-1; d_gene: -; j_gene: TRBJ1-1; abundance: few
CDR3aa: CASSDRLGAAVEKLFF; CDR3nt: TGTGCCAGCAGCGACAGGTTGGGGGCCGCAGTTGAAAAACTGTTTTTT; v_gene: TRBV7-9; d_gene: -; j_gene: TRBJ1-4; abundance: -
CDR3aa: CASSLGSTAYGYTF; CDR3nt: TGTGCCAGCAGCTTAGGGTCGACAGCTTATGGCTACACCTTC; v_gene: TRBV7-8; d_gene: -; j_gene: TRBJ1-2; abundance: -
CDR3aa: CSARTGGSRNEQYF; CDR3nt: TGCAGCGCCAGGACAGGGGGAAGTCGGAACGAGCAGTACTTC; v_gene: TRBV29-1; d_gene: TRBD1; j_gene: TRBJ2-7; abundance: many
CDR3aa: CASSGYSGSYEQYF; CDR3nt: TGTGCCAGTAGTGGATACTCGGGCTCCTACGAGCAGTACTTC; v_gene: TRBV19; d_gene: -; j_gene: TRBJ2-7; abundance: many
CDR3aa: CATSDLAGRDYNEQFF; CDR3nt: TGTGCCACCAGTGATTTGGCGGGACGGGACTACAATGAGCAGTTCTTC; v_gene: TRBV24-1; d_gene: -; j_gene: TRBJ2-1; abundance: -
CDR3aa: CASITTGLTNYGYTF; CDR3nt: TGTGCCAGCATTACGACAGGCCTAACTAACTATGGCTACACCTTC; v_gene: TRBV28; d_gene: -; j_gene: TRBJ1-2; abundance: -
CDR3aa: CASSYSVSPGPAFF; CDR3nt: TGTGCCAGCAGTTACTCGGTTTCCCCAGGTCCAGCTTTCTTT; v_gene: TRBV6-2/TRBV6-3; d_gene: -; j_gene: TRBJ1-1; abundance: few
CDR3aa: CAIGGLMETQYF; CDR3nt: TGTGCCATCGGGGGATTGATGGAGACCCAGTACTTC; v_gene: TRBV2; d_gene: -; j_gene: TRBJ2-5; abundance: few
CDR3aa: CATSRTQNTEAFF; CDR3nt: TGTGCCACCAGCAGGACCCAGAACACTGAAGCTTTCTTT; v_gene: TRBV15; d_gene: -; j_gene: TRBJ1-1; abundance: many
CDR3aa: CASSLRGGENPQETQYF; CDR3nt: TGTGCCAGCAGTTTACGAGGGGGGGAGAACCCCCAAGAGACCCAGTACTTC; v_gene: TRBV12-3/TRBV12-4; d_gene: -; j_gene: TRBJ2-5; abundance: many
CDR3aa: CASSRTGYGYTF; CDR3nt: TGTGCCAGCAGTCGGACAGGCTATGGCTACACCTTC; v_gene: TRBV28; d_gene: TRBD1; j_gene: TRBJ1-2; abundance: many
CDR3aa: CASSLGFTETQYF; CDR3nt: TGTGCCAGCAGCTTAGGGTTCACAGAGACCCAGTACTTC; v_gene: TRBV11-3; d_gene: -; j_gene: TRBJ2-5; abundance: -
CDR3aa: CASSLGRDRQF; CDR3nt: TGCGCCAGCAGCCTCGGCCGGGACAGGCAGTTT; v_gene: TRBV5-1; d_gene: TRBD1; j_gene: TRBJ1-1; abundance: few
CDR3aa: CAISLPQETQYF; CDR3nt: TGTGCCATCAGTCTACCACAAGAGACCCAGTACTTC; v_gene: TRBV10-3; d_gene: -; j_gene: TRBJ2-5; abundance: many
CDR3aa: CASKDGMEETQYF; CDR3nt: TGTGCCAGCAAAGACGGGATGGAGGAGACCCAGTACTTC; v_gene: TRBV12-3/TRBV12-4; d_gene: -; j_gene: TRBJ2-5; abundance: once
CDR3aa: CSAGLQTGRGYTF; CDR3nt: TGCAGTGCTGGACTCCAGACAGGGAGAGGCTACACCTTC; v_gene: TRBV20-1; d_gene: TRBD1; j_gene: TRBJ1-2; abundance: many
CDR3aa: CAISESGQGWRSEAFF; CDR3nt: TGTGCCATCAGTGAGTCGGGACAGGGGTGGCGAAGTGAAGCTTTCTTT; v_gene: TRBV10-3; d_gene: TRBD1; j_gene: TRBJ1-1; abundance: many
CDR3aa: CAISEFGETEAFF; CDR3nt: TGTGCCATCAGTGAGTTTGGGGAAACTGAAGCTTTCTTT; v_gene: TRBV10-3; d_gene: -; j_gene: TRBJ1-1; abundance: -
CDR3aa: CSARLSDQPQHF; CDR3nt: TGCAGTGCCCGCTTGTCCGATCAGCCCCAGCATTTT; v_gene: TRBV20-1; d_gene: -; j_gene: TRBJ1-5; abundance: few
CDR3aa: CASSSPGLAGANEQFF; CDR3nt: TGTGCCAGCAGTTCACCGGGACTAGCGGGAGCAAATGAGCAGTTCTTC; v_gene: TRBV7-2; d_gene: TRBD2; j_gene: TRBJ2-1; abundance: -
CDR3aa: CASSPRASTDTQYF; CDR3nt: TGTGCCAGCAGTCCTAGGGCCTCCACAGATACGCAGTATTTT; v_gene: TRBV7-2; d_gene: -; j_gene: TRBJ2-3; abundance: -
CDR3aa: CASSYSKRNTEAFF; CDR3nt: TGTGCCAGCAGTTACTCGAAAAGGAACACTGAAGCTTTCTTT; v_gene: TRBV6-1; d_gene: -; j_gene: TRBJ1-1; abundance: -
CDR3aa: CAISPGTGPMVQPQHF; CDR3nt: TGTGCCATCAGCCCCGGGACAGGTCCGATGGTTCAGCCCCAGCATTTT; v_gene: TRBV10-3; d_gene: TRBD1; j_gene: TRBJ1-5; abundance: -
CDR3aa: CASSHRGEKLFF; CDR3nt: TGTGCCAGCAGCCACCGGGGTGAAAAACTGTTTTTT; v_gene: TRBV7-9; d_gene: -; j_gene: TRBJ1-4; abundance: few
CDR3aa: CASSLPGNQPQHF; CDR3nt: TGTGCCAGCAGCCTTCCAGGCAATCAGCCCCAGCATTTT; v_gene: TRBV7-8; d_gene: -; j_gene: TRBJ1-5; abundance: many
CDR3aa: CAISDPGQNYGYTF; CDR3nt: TGTGCCATCAGTGATCCGGGACAGAACTATGGCTACACCTTC; v_gene: TRBV10-3; d_gene: TRBD1; j_gene: TRBJ1-2; abundance: once
CDR3aa: CSASIVAGWAYEQYF; CDR3nt: TGCAGTGCTAGTATAGTAGCGGGATGGGCCTACGAGCAGTACTTC; v_gene: TRBV20-1; d_gene: TRBD2; j_gene: TRBJ2-7; abundance: once
CDR3aa: CSGGGHLGYTF; CDR3nt: TGCAGCGGGGGGGGACACCTTGGCTACACCTTC; v_gene: TRBV20-1; d_gene: -; j_gene: TRBJ1-2; abundance: -
CDR3aa: CASSRTGSPGANVLTF; CDR3nt: TGCGCCAGCAGCCGGACAGGGTCGCCTGGGGCCAACGTCCTGACTTTC; v_gene: TRBV4-3; d_gene: TRBD1; j_gene: TRBJ2-6; abundance: -
CDR3aa: CASSLTTREQYF; CDR3nt: TGTGCCAGCAGCCTCACGACCCGCGAGCAGTACTTC; v_gene: TRBV7-2; d_gene: -; j_gene: TRBJ2-7; abundance: -
CDR3aa: CASSDRDSGPQHF; CDR3nt: TGTGCCAGCAGCGACAGGGACAGTGGGCCCCAGCATTTT; v_gene: TRBV2; d_gene: TRBD1; j_gene: TRBJ1-5; abundance: -
CDR3aa: CASGLDLLDQPQHF; CDR3nt: TGTGCTAGTGGTTTGGACCTCTTGGATCAGCCCCAGCATTTT; v_gene: TRBV12-3/TRBV12-4; d_gene: -; j_gene: TRBJ1-5; abundance: -
CDR3aa: CASSFDRVRAGEPQHF; CDR3nt: TGTGCCAGCAGTTTCGACAGGGTCCGGGCCGGGGAGCCCCAGCATTTT; v_gene: TRBV2; d_gene: TRBD1; j_gene: TRBJ1-5; abundance: many
CDR3aa: CAITKLGGAYTEAFF; CDR3nt: TGTGCCATCACAAAGTTGGGGGGGGCGTACACTGAAGCTTTCTTT; v_gene: TRBV10-3; d_gene: -; j_gene: TRBJ1-1; abundance: few